This is a list of T cell receptor beta chains from one sample in a study of beta chain features in type 1 diabetes. Profiled with immunoSEQ multiplex PCR; TCRdb holds only in-frame clones, not every one. The repertoire holds 150,000 to 170,000 clones, with around 8% as singletons. Source material: central memory CD4+ T cells from blood. Receptors originate from a man between 18 and 29 years old in good health. Each CDR3 is given with its conserved first and last residue. A D gene is named only where the DNA matches it firmly. The size of a clone is reported for some rows only, either as once, few or many, or as a class for expanded clones.

>TRBV20-1|TRBJ1-3|many|-
CSARGLNTIYF
TGCAGTGCTAGAGGGCTGAACACCATATATTTT
>TRBV18|TRBJ1-4|few|-
CASSPGQGSEKLFF
TGTGCCAGCTCACCAGGTCAGGGATCTGAAAAACTGTTTTTT
>TRBV4-2|TRBJ2-1|few|-
CASSQDGGSRVREQFF
TGTGCCAGCAGCCAAGATGGTGGTAGCAGGGTGAGAGAGCAGTTCTTC
>TRBV30|TRBJ2-7|few|TRBD2
CAWRLAGNSYEQYF
TGTGCCTGGAGACTAGCGGGGAATTCCTACGAGCAGTACTTC
>TRBV5-6|TRBJ1-2|-|-
CASSKGTLEYGYTF
TGTGCCAGCAGCAAAGGGACACTCGAATATGGCTACACCTTC
>TRBV5-4|TRBJ2-7|-|-
CASSPSTDTFYEQYF
TGTGCCAGCAGCCCATCGACAGATACCTTCTACGAGCAGTACTTC
>TRBV7-9|TRBJ1-2|many|-
CASSSTVNYGYTF
TGTGCCAGCAGCTCGACAGTTAACTATGGCTACACCTTC
>TRBV2|TRBJ2-6|-|-
CASSEGQAGANVLTF
TGTGCCAGCAGTGAGGGGCAGGCTGGGGCCAACGTCCTGACTTTC
>TRBV18|TRBJ1-2|-|TRBD1
CASSPGDATGGFYGYTF
TGTGCCAGCTCACCAGGGGATGCGACAGGGGGCTTCTATGGCTACACCTTC
>TRBV30|TRBJ2-5|many|TRBD1
CAWSAGTGKTQYF
TGTGCCTGGAGTGCCGGGACAGGGAAGACCCAGTACTTC
>TRBV30|TRBJ2-7|many|TRBD1
CAWSHGQVSSYEQYF
TGTGCCTGGAGCCATGGACAGGTCAGCTCCTACGAGCAGTACTTC
>TRBV27|TRBJ2-3|-|TRBD1
CASSSMTGVTDTQYF
TGTGCCAGCAGTTCAATGACAGGGGTTACAGATACGCAGTATTTT
>TRBV5-1|TRBJ2-1|few|TRBD2
CASSTLAGSTGNEQFF
TGCGCCAGCAGCACCCTAGCGGGATCTACGGGAAATGAGCAGTTCTTC
>TRBV11-1|TRBJ2-5|few|-
CASSWRTTLGEETQYF
TGTGCCAGCAGCTGGAGGACTACCCTGGGGGAGGAGACCCAGTACTTC
>TRBV29-1|TRBJ1-2|many|-
CSPTGSRSNYGYTF
TGCAGCCCCACCGGTTCGAGGTCTAACTATGGCTACACCTTC
>TRBV6-1|TRBJ2-5|few|TRBD2
CASSTGLAVGAQYF
TGTGCCAGCAGTACAGGACTAGCGGTGGGGGCCCAGTACTTC
>TRBV5-4|TRBJ2-6|many|-
CASSLSGIPVSGANVLTF
TGTGCCAGCAGCTTATCCGGGATTCCCGTCTCTGGGGCCAACGTCCTGACTTTC
>TRBV20-1|TRBJ1-2|-|TRBD1
CSAGDRGAGFF
TGCAGTGCGGGGGACAGGGGGGCCGGGTTTTTC
>TRBV7-2|TRBJ1-1|many|-
CASSRPGGNTEAFF
TGTGCCAGCAGCCGACCAGGTGGGAACACTGAAGCTTTCTTT
>TRBV27|TRBJ2-1|many|TRBD1
CASSPAGTGIYNEQFF
TGTGCCAGCAGTCCCGCGGGGACAGGGATTTACAATGAGCAGTTCTTC
>TRBV28|TRBJ1-5|few|-
CASSLAGIGGFNQPQHF
TGTGCCAGCAGCCTAGCGGGGATTGGGGGGTTCAATCAGCCCCAGCATTTT
>TRBV5-4|TRBJ1-1|-|-
CASSSRTAAEAFF
TGTGCCAGCAGCTCACGGACAGCCGCTGAAGCTTTCTTT
>TRBV29-1|TRBJ2-5|many|-
CSAPWSGETQYF
TGCAGCGCCCCTTGGAGTGGGGAGACCCAGTACTTC
>TRBV29-1|TRBJ2-3|many|-
CSVGGGLDTQYF
TGCAGCGTTGGGGGGGGCCTAGATACGCAGTATTTT
>TRBV2|TRBJ2-3|many|TRBD1
CASSGDRTDTQYF
TGTGCCAGCAGTGGGGACAGGACAGATACGCAGTATTTT
>TRBV29-1|TRBJ1-2|many|TRBD1
CSVVGGTGSRYTF
TGCAGCGTTGTCGGGGGGACAGGGAGTCGCTACACCTTC
>TRBV27|TRBJ2-2|-|-
CASSFQGSTGELFF
TGTGCCAGCAGTTTTCAAGGGAGCACCGGGGAGCTGTTTTTT
>TRBV5-6|TRBJ1-6|-|TRBD1
CASSLNGQGNSPLHF
TGTGCCAGCAGCTTGAATGGACAGGGTAATTCACCCCTCCACTTT
>TRBV7-3|TRBJ2-5|few|-
CASSLNVGRRETQYF
TGTGCCAGCAGCTTAAACGTGGGGCGCAGGGAGACCCAGTACTTC
>TRBV2|TRBJ2-3|few|TRBD2
CASRPGLAGARDTQYF
TGTGCCAGCAGACCGGGACTAGCGGGGGCAAGAGATACGCAGTATTTT
>TRBV18|TRBJ2-5|-|TRBD1
CASSPIGTGGEGTQYF
TGTGCCAGCTCACCGATCGGGACAGGGGGCGAGGGGACCCAGTACTTC
>TRBV5-1|TRBJ2-1|few|TRBD2
CASSSHGTSGGSSYNEQFF
TGCGCCAGCAGCTCGCACGGGACTAGCGGGGGTAGCTCCTACAATGAGCAGTTCTTC
>TRBV7-6|TRBJ1-1|-|TRBD1
CASSLVSGQGSEAFF
TGTGCCAGCAGCCTGGTGTCGGGACAGGGTTCTGAAGCTTTCTTT
>TRBV18|TRBJ1-4|few|-
CASSPRLYSGTPHEKLFF
TGTGCCAGCTCACCGCGACTATACTCCGGGACACCTCACGAAAAACTGTTTTTT
>TRBV19|TRBJ1-1|many|TRBD1
CASSPGQGATEAFF
TGTGCCAGTAGTCCGGGACAGGGGGCGACTGAAGCTTTCTTT
>TRBV30|TRBJ2-5|-|TRBD2
CAWKGRGGETQYF
TGTGCCTGGAAGGGGCGGGGGGGCGAGACCCAGTACTTC
>TRBV2|TRBJ1-1|few|-
CASSVGVNTEAFF
TGTGCCAGCAGTGTGGGAGTAAACACTGAAGCTTTCTTT
>TRBV7-2|TRBJ2-2|few|TRBD2
CASSFRTSITGELFF
TGTGCCAGCAGCTTCAGGACTAGTATAACCGGGGAGCTGTTTTTT
>TRBV7-9|TRBJ1-2|-|TRBD1
CASSLGAGGTFYGYTF
TGTGCCAGCAGCTTAGGGGCAGGGGGCACGTTCTATGGCTACACCTTC
>TRBV14|TRBJ1-1|-|TRBD1
CASSHDREMAFF
TGTGCCAGCAGTCATGACAGGGAAATGGCTTTCTTT
>TRBV19|TRBJ2-7|few|-
CASTRGPSGSSYEQYF
TGTGCCAGTACTCGGGGTCCGAGCGGATCCTCCTACGAGCAGTACTTC
>TRBV7-2|TRBJ2-5|-|TRBD2
CASSFNSLAGGRETQYF
TGTGCCAGCAGCTTTAACTCACTAGCGGGAGGGCGAGAGACCCAGTACTTC
>TRBV5-5|TRBJ2-7|-|TRBD1
CASSLQGASEQYF
TGTGCCAGCAGCTTACAGGGGGCGTCTGAGCAGTACTTC
>TRBV7-2|TRBJ2-3|-|TRBD2
CASSLAGVAGDTQYF
TGTGCCAGCAGCTTAGCAGGAGTAGCGGGAGATACGCAGTATTTT
>TRBV7-6|TRBJ2-2|-|-
CASSSGVGTGELFF
TGTGCCAGCAGCTCCGGGGTGGGCACCGGGGAGCTGTTTTTT
>TRBV14|TRBJ1-2|-|-
CASSPFRGFGGYTF
TGTGCCAGCAGCCCGTTCCGGGGTTTTGGCGGCTACACCTTC
>TRBV28|TRBJ2-1|-|TRBD2
CASSLGLAEYNEQFF
TGTGCCAGCAGTTTGGGACTAGCGGAGTACAATGAGCAGTTCTTC
>TRBV7-9|TRBJ1-1|-|-
CASVETVNTEAFF
TGTGCCAGCGTCGAGACAGTGAACACTGAAGCTTTCTTT
>TRBV10-3|TRBJ1-5|few|-
CAISESTAYNQPQHF
TGTGCCATCAGTGAGTCGACAGCCTATAATCAGCCCCAGCATTTT
>TRBV19|TRBJ2-5|few|-
CASSKYREETQYF
TGTGCCAGTAGTAAATACCGGGAAGAGACCCAGTACTTC
>TRBV18|TRBJ1-5|few|-
CASSARQGNQPQHF
TGTGCCAGCTCAGCAAGACAGGGCAATCAGCCCCAGCATTTT
>TRBV6-6|TRBJ2-1|-|TRBD2
CASSRSGGDNEQFF
TGTGCCAGCAGCCGTAGCGGGGGAGACAATGAGCAGTTCTTC
>TRBV7-2|TRBJ2-5|many|TRBD2
CASSLLRGGETQYF
TGTGCCAGCAGCTTACTTCGGGGGGGAGAGACCCAGTACTTC
>TRBV18|TRBJ1-3|few|TRBD1
CASSPFLRTGTLSGNTIYF
TGTGCCAGCTCACCGTTTTTGAGGACAGGTACACTCTCTGGAAACACCATATATTTT
>TRBV28|TRBJ2-3|-|TRBD1
CASSLGQGVGTDTQYF
TGTGCCAGCAGTTTGGGACAGGGGGTGGGCACAGATACGCAGTATTTT
>TRBV21-1|TRBJ1-2|-|-
CASNEAQDRVDGYTF
TGTGCCAGCAACGAAGCCCAGGACAGGGTGGATGGCTACACCTTC
>TRBV2|TRBJ2-7|few|-
CASSTGLPNYEQYF
TGTGCCAGCAGTACTGGACTACCCAACTACGAGCAGTACTTC